The rows below give T cell receptor beta chains drawn from one sample of a study of post-analysis software for immune sequencing data. TCRdb re-analysed the PCR reads in MiXCR, keeping a single row per CDR3 protein. Of more than 500,000 distinct CDR3 sequences listed, around 36% are singletons. The sequenced material came from blood. Receptors originate from a girl aged 2-17 years with multiple sclerosis. The CDR3 runs from the conserved cysteine through the conserved F or W. Fields, in order: D gene, J gene, V gene, CDR3 protein. The D gene is left open where the match is weak.

D: -; J: TRBJ2-7; V: TRBV20-1; CDR3: CSAEGGKAGTYEQYF
D: -; J: TRBJ1-5; V: TRBV15; CDR3: CATSSGGIWGNQPQHF
D: TRBD1; J: TRBJ2-5; V: TRBV7-9; CDR3: CASSTRDRVETQYF
D: -; J: TRBJ2-1; V: TRBV5-1; CDR3: CASSPDTAMTNEQFF
D: -; J: TRBJ2-5; V: TRBV4-1; CDR3: CASSPEDSGAWETQYF
D: TRBD1; J: TRBJ1-2; V: TRBV10-3; CDR3: CAITGTGLNYGYTF
D: TRBD1; J: TRBJ1-5; V: TRBV27; CDR3: CASSLTGQGYSNQPQHF
D: -; J: TRBJ2-4; V: TRBV7-2; CDR3: CASSLRLAVAKNIQYF
D: TRBD1; J: TRBJ2-1; V: TRBV7-8; CDR3: CASSRDRVSYNEQFF
D: TRBD1; J: TRBJ1-6; V: TRBV27; CDR3: CAVSQGAPGSPRHF
D: TRBD2; J: TRBJ2-1; V: TRBV29-1; CDR3: CSARTSIEQFF
D: TRBD2; J: TRBJ2-5; V: TRBV20-1; CDR3: CSARVILAVETQYF
D: -; J: TRBJ2-6; V: TRBV10-3; CDR3: CAISVGADQLSGANVLTF
D: -; J: TRBJ1-6; V: TRBV20-1; CDR3: CSARAPGAARNSPLHF
D: -; J: TRBJ2-3; V: TRBV7-2; CDR3: CASNPVRQPESTDTQYF
D: -; J: TRBJ2-4; V: TRBV20-1; CDR3: CSAPEGKNIQYF
D: -; J: TRBJ2-3; V: TRBV12-3/TRBV12-4; CDR3: CASSPTVTTDVEYF
D: TRBD1; J: TRBJ2-2; V: TRBV5-1; CDR3: CASSSTGDITGELFF